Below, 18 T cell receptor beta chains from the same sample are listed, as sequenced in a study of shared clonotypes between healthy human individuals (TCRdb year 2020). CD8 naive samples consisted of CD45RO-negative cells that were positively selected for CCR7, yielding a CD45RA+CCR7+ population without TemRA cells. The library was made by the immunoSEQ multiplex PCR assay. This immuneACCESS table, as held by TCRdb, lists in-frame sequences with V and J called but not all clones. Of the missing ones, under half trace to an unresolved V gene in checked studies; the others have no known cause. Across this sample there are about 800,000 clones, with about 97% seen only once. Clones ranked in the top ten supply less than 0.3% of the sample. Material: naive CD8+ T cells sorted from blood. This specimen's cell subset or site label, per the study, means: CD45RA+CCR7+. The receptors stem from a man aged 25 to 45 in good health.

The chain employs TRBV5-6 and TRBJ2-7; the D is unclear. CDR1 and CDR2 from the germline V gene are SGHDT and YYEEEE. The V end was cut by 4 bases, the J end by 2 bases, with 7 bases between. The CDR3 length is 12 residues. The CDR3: CASSTGPYEQYF. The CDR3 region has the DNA TGTGCCAGCAGCACCGGGCCCTACGAGCAGTACTTC.

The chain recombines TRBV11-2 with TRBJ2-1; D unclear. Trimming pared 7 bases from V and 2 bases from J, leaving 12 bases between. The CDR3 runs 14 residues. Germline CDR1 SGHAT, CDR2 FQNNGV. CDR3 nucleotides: TGTGCCAGCAAAAGTGTTCCGACCTACAATGAGCAGTTCTTC. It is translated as CASKSVPTYNEQFF.

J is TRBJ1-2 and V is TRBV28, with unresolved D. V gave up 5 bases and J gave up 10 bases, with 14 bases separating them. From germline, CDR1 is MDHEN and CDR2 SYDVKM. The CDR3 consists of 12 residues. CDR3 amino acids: CASSLAGALYTF. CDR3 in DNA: TGTGCCAGCAGTCTCGCCGGAGCCCTCTACACCTTC.

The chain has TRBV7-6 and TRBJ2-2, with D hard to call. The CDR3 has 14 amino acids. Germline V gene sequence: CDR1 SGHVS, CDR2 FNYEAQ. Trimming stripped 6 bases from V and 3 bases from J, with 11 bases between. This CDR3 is CASRVRVDTGELFF. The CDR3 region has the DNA TGTGCCAGCAGAGTCAGAGTGGACACCGGGGAGCTGTTTTTT.

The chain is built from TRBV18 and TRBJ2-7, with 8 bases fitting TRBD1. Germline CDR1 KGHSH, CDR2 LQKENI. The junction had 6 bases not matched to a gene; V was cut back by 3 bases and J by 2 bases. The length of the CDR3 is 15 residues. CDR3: CASSPWDRTPYEQYF. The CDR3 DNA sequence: TGTGCCAGCTCACCCTGGGACAGGACCCCCTACGAGCAGTACTTC.

In DNA form, the CDR3 reads TGTGCCAGCAGCCCCAGAGGGCTAGCGGTTAACTCCTACGAGCAGTACTTC. It codes for CASSPRGLAVNSYEQYF. The chain joins TRBV7-6 to TRBJ2-7; 7 bases fit TRBD2. This CDR3 contains 17 residues. CDR1 SGHVS and CDR2 FNYEAQ come from the germline V gene. The J segment lost 0 bases and the V segment lost 5 bases, leaving 13 bases of the junction unmatched.

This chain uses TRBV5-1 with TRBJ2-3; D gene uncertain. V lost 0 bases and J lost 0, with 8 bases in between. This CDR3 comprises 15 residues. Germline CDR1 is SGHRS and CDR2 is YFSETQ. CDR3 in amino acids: CASSLEVGSTDTQYF. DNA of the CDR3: TGCGCCAGCAGCTTGGAGGTGGGGAGCACAGATACGCAGTATTTT.

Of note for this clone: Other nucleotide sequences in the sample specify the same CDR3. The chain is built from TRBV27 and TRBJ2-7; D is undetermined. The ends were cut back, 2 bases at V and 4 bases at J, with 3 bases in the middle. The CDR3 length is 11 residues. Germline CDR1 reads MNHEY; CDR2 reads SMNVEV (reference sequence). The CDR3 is CASSLGYEQYF. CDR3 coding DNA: TGTGCCAGCAGTTTAGGTTACGAGCAGTACTTC.

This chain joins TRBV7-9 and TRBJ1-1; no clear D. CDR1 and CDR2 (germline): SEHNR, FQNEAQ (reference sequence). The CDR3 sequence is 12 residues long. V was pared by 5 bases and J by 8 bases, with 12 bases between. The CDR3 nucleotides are TGTGCCAGCAGCAATTCTCAGGTGGAAGCTTTCTTT. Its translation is CASSNSQVEAFF. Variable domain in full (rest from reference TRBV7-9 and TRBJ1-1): DTGVSQNPRHKITKRGQNVTFRCDPISEHNRLYWYRQTLGQGPEFLTYFQNEAQLEKSRLLSDRFSAERPKGSFSTLEIQRTEQGDSAMYLCASSNSQVEAFFGQGTRLTVV.

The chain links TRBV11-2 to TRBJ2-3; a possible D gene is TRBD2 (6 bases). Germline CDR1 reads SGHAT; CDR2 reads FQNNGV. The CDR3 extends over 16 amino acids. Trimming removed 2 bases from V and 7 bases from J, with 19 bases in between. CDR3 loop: CASSLLSGRPGNTQYF. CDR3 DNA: TGTGCCAGCAGCTTACTATCTGGGAGGCCGGGAAATACGCAGTATTTT.

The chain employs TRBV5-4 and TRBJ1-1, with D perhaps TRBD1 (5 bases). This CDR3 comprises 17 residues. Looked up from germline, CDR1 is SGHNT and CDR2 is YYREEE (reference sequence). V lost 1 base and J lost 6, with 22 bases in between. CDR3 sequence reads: CASSLTTREGKVAEAFF. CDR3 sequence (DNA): TGTGCCAGCAGCTTGACTACTCGGGAGGGGAAAGTTGCTGAAGCTTTCTTT.

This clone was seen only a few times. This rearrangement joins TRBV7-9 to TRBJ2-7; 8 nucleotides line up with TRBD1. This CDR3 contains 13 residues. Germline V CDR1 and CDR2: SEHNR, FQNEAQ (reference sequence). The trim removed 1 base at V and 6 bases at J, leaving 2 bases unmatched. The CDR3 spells CASSLGTGTEQYF. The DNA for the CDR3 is TGTGCCAGCAGCTTAGGGACAGGGACCGAGCAGTACTTC.

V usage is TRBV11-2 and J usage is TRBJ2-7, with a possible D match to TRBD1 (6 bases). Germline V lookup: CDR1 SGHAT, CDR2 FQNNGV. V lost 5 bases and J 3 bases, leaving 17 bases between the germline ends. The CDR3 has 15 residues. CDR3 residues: CASSPGQTGVYEQYF. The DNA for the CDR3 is TGTGCCAGCAGCCCCGGACAGACCGGGGTCTACGAGCAGTACTTC.

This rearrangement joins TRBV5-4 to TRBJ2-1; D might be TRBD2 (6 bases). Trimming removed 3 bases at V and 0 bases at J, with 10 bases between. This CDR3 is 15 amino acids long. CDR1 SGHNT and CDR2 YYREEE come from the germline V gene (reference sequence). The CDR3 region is CASSSGESSYNEQFF. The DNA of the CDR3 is TGTGCCAGCAGCTCGGGGGAGAGCTCCTACAATGAGCAGTTCTTC.

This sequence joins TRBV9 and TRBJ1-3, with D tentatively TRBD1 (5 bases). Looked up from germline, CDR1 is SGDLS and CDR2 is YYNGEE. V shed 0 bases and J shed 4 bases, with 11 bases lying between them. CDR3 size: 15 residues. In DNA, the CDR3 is TGTGCCAGCAGCGTAGAGTCAGGGACCGGAAACACCATATATTTT. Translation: CASSVESGTGNTIYF.

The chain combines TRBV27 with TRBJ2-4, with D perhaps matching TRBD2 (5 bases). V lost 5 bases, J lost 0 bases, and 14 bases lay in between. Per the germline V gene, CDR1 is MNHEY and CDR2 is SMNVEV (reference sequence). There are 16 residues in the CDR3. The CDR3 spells CASSTLGVLAKNIQYF. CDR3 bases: TGTGCCAGCAGTACCCTCGGGGTTTTAGCCAAAAACATTCAGTACTTC.

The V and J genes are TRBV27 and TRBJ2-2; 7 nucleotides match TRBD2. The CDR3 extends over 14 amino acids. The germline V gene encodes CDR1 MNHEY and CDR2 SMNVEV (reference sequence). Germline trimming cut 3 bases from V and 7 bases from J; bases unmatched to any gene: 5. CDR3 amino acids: CASSFLGGSGELFF. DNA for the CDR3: TGTGCCAGCAGTTTTTTAGGCGGGAGCGGGGAGCTGTTTTTT.

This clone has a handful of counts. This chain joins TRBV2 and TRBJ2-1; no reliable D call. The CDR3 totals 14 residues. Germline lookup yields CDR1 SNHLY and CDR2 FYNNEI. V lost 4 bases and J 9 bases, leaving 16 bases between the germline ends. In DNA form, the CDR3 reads TGTGCCAGCAGTGTGACCCCCAGAGGCGGTGAGCAGTTCTTC. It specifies CASSVTPRGGEQFF. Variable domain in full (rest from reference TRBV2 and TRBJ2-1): EPEVTQTPSHQVTQMGQEVILRCVPISNHLYFYWYRQILGQKVEFLVSFYNNEISEKSEIFDDQFSVERPDGSNFTLKIRSTKLEDSAMYFCASSVTPRGGEQFFGPGTRLTVL.